Listed below are T cell receptor beta chains from one sample, sequenced in a study of Graves' ophthalmopathy and Graves' hyperthyroidism. TCRdb fed the multiplex PCR reads into MiXCR, producing one record per CDR3 protein. The repertoire holds 300,000 to 400,000 distinct CDR3 sequences, with under 20% as singletons. The material sequenced was peripheral blood. The receptors originated from an adult man with Graves' ophthalmopathy. Both conserved end residues are part of each CDR3. Each record gives: J gene, V gene, clone size, CDR3 length, D gene, CDR3 protein, CDR3 DNA. A D gene is named only where the DNA matches it firmly. Some rows have no size entry. The others give once, few or many, or a class for an expanded clone.

J gene: TRBJ2-7
V gene: TRBV20-1
clone size: many
CDR3 length: 12
D gene: TRBD2
CDR3 protein: CSAYLAAYEQYF
CDR3 DNA: TGCAGTGCCTACCTAGCGGCCTACGAGCAGTACTTC

J gene: TRBJ1-1
V gene: TRBV12-3/TRBV12-4
clone size: .
CDR3 length: 13
D gene: .
CDR3 protein: CASKGLWDTEAFF
CDR3 DNA: TGTGCCAGTAAGGGTCTTTGGGACACTGAAGCTTTCTTT

J gene: TRBJ1-1
V gene: TRBV2
clone size: many
CDR3 length: 13
D gene: .
CDR3 protein: CASSAVENTEAFF
CDR3 DNA: TGTGCCAGCAGTGCGGTCGAGAACACTGAAGCTTTCTTT

J gene: TRBJ2-7
V gene: TRBV2
clone size: many
CDR3 length: 10
D gene: .
CDR3 protein: CASSVAKQYF
CDR3 DNA: TGTGCCAGCAGTGTAGCTAAGCAGTACTTC

J gene: TRBJ1-5
V gene: TRBV20-1
clone size: many
CDR3 length: 13
D gene: .
CDR3 protein: CSARGGRVPPQHF
CDR3 DNA: TGCAGTGCTAGGGGGGGCAGGGTTCCGCCCCAGCATTTT

J gene: TRBJ2-2
V gene: TRBV29-1
clone size: many
CDR3 length: 13
D gene: TRBD2
CDR3 protein: CSVSGSWAGELFF
CDR3 DNA: TGCAGCGTTAGCGGGAGCTGGGCCGGGGAGCTGTTTTTT

J gene: TRBJ2-5
V gene: TRBV6-1
clone size: many
CDR3 length: 12
D gene: .
CDR3 protein: CASSEIQETQYF
CDR3 DNA: TGTGCCAGCAGTGAGATTCAAGAGACCCAGTACTTC

J gene: TRBJ1-1
V gene: TRBV2
clone size: many
CDR3 length: 13
D gene: .
CDR3 protein: CASKQGQNTEAFF
CDR3 DNA: TGTGCCAGCAAACAGGGTCAGAACACTGAAGCTTTCTTT

J gene: TRBJ1-1
V gene: TRBV9
clone size: many
CDR3 length: 13
D gene: .
CDR3 protein: CASSVESGGEAFF
CDR3 DNA: TGTGCCAGCAGCGTAGAATCGGGGGGTGAAGCTTTCTTT

J gene: TRBJ1-1
V gene: TRBV5-1
clone size: many
CDR3 length: 14
D gene: TRBD1
CDR3 protein: CASSRGQGLTEAFF
CDR3 DNA: TGCGCCAGCAGCAGAGGACAGGGGCTCACTGAAGCTTTCTTT

J gene: TRBJ1-1
V gene: TRBV6-2/TRBV6-3
clone size: .
CDR3 length: 15
D gene: TRBD1
CDR3 protein: CASSYETGWNTEAFF
CDR3 DNA: TGTGCCAGCAGTTACGAGACAGGGTGGAACACTGAAGCTTTCTTT

J gene: TRBJ2-7
V gene: TRBV10-3
clone size: many
CDR3 length: 15
D gene: .
CDR3 protein: CAISESRLNSYEQYF
CDR3 DNA: TGTGCCATCAGTGAGTCGCGACTAAACTCCTACGAGCAGTACTTC

J gene: TRBJ2-5
V gene: TRBV7-7
clone size: .
CDR3 length: 16
D gene: TRBD2
CDR3 protein: CASSLTGLAGEKTQYF
CDR3 DNA: TGTGCTAGCAGCCTCACGGGACTAGCGGGAGAGAAGACCCAGTACTTC

J gene: TRBJ2-4
V gene: TRBV6-1
clone size: many
CDR3 length: 15
D gene: TRBD1
CDR3 protein: CASTVSTGLKNIQYF
CDR3 DNA: TGTGCCAGCACGGTTTCGACAGGGCTCAAAAACATTCAGTACTTC

J gene: TRBJ1-1
V gene: TRBV6-2/TRBV6-3
clone size: many
CDR3 length: 12
D gene: .
CDR3 protein: CASSDPNTEAFF
CDR3 DNA: TGTGCCAGCAGTGATCCGAACACTGAAGCTTTCTTT

J gene: TRBJ1-5
V gene: TRBV4-3
clone size: few
CDR3 length: 17
D gene: TRBD1
CDR3 protein: CASSQDLPGGGRQPQHF
CDR3 DNA: TGCGCCAGCAGCCAAGATCTGCCAGGGGGCGGTCGTCAGCCCCAGCATTTT

J gene: TRBJ1-1
V gene: TRBV4-1
clone size: .
CDR3 length: 15
D gene: .
CDR3 protein: CASSLSPTGTTEAFF
CDR3 DNA: TGCGCCAGCAGCCTCTCCCCTACAGGGACCACTGAAGCTTTCTTT

J gene: TRBJ2-5
V gene: TRBV11-2
clone size: many
CDR3 length: 15
D gene: TRBD2
CDR3 protein: CASSWGLAGGETQYF
CDR3 DNA: TGTGCCAGCAGCTGGGGACTAGCGGGAGGGGAGACCCAGTACTTC

J gene: TRBJ2-7
V gene: TRBV28
clone size: many
CDR3 length: 13
D gene: .
CDR3 protein: CASTTGKGYEQYF
CDR3 DNA: TGTGCCAGCACAACAGGGAAGGGCTACGAGCAGTACTTC

J gene: TRBJ1-2
V gene: TRBV24-1
clone size: .
CDR3 length: 13
D gene: .
CDR3 protein: CATSDKVTYGYTF
CDR3 DNA: TGTGCCACCAGTGATAAAGTTACCTATGGCTACACCTTC

J gene: TRBJ1-5
V gene: TRBV6-1
clone size: .
CDR3 length: 15
D gene: .
CDR3 protein: CASSEGSGRNQPQHF
CDR3 DNA: TGTGCCAGCAGTGAGGGTTCAGGGCGCAATCAGCCCCAGCATTTT

J gene: TRBJ2-7
V gene: TRBV7-7
clone size: many
CDR3 length: 14
D gene: .
CDR3 protein: CASSPGQASGEQYF
CDR3 DNA: TGTGCTAGCAGCCCCGGACAAGCTAGTGGCGAGCAGTACTTC

J gene: TRBJ2-7
V gene: TRBV7-8
clone size: many
CDR3 length: 13
D gene: .
CDR3 protein: CASSLADRYEQYF
CDR3 DNA: TGTGCCAGCAGCTTAGCGGACCGCTACGAGCAGTACTTC

J gene: TRBJ2-5
V gene: TRBV24-1
clone size: many
CDR3 length: 19
D gene: TRBD2
CDR3 protein: CATSAPLGLAGRSQETQYF
CDR3 DNA: TGTGCCACCAGTGCCCCCCTCGGACTAGCGGGAAGATCCCAAGAGACCCAGTACTTC

J gene: TRBJ1-5
V gene: TRBV27
clone size: .
CDR3 length: 14
D gene: .
CDR3 protein: CASSLNGRSQPQHF
CDR3 DNA: TGTGCCAGCAGTTTAAACGGCCGGTCCCAGCCCCAGCATTTT

J gene: TRBJ1-6
V gene: TRBV30
clone size: many
CDR3 length: 13
D gene: .
CDR3 protein: CAWSGGNNSPLHF
CDR3 DNA: TGTGCCTGGAGTGGGGGGAATAATTCACCCCTCCACTTT

J gene: TRBJ1-6
V gene: TRBV18
clone size: many
CDR3 length: 16
D gene: .
CDR3 protein: CASSPDEQRGNSPLHF
CDR3 DNA: TGTGCCAGCTCACCTGACGAACAGCGTGGCAATTCACCCCTCCACTTT